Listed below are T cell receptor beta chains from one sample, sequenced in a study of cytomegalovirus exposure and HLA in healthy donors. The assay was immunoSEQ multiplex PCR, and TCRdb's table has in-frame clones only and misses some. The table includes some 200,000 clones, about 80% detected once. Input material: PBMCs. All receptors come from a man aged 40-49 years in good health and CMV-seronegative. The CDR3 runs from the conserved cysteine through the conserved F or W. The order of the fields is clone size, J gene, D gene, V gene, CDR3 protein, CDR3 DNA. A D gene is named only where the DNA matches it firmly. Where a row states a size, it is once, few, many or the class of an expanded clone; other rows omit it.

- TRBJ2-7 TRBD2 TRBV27 CASSLAFISGRKGSYEQYF TGTGCCAGCAGTTTAGCTTTTATTAGCGGGAGAAAGGGCTCCTACGAGCAGTACTTC
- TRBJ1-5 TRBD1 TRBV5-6 CASKSRGGFNQPQHF TGTGCCAGCAAGAGTCGAGGGGGCTTTAATCAGCCCCAGCATTTT
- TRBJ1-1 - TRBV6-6 CASRSRAFNEAFF TGTGCCAGCAGAAGCAGGGCGTTTAATGAAGCTTTCTTT
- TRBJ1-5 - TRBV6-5 CASSYSRGQPQHF TGTGCCAGCAGTTACTCCAGGGGTCAGCCCCAGCATTTT
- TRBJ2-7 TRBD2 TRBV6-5 CASRRTSGYSYEQYF TGTGCCAGCAGAAGGACTAGCGGGTATTCTTACGAGCAGTACTTC
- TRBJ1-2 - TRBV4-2 CASSQDLASNYGYTF TGTGCCAGCAGCCAAGATCTGGCCAGTAACTATGGCTACACCTTC
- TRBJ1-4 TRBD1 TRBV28 CASSVQGEVEEKLFF TGTGCCAGCAGTGTACAGGGGGAGGTTGAGGAAAAACTGTTTTTT
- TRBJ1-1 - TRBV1 CTSSPRQGLNTEAFF TGCACCAGCAGCCCGAGACAGGGACTGAACACTGAAGCTTTCTTT
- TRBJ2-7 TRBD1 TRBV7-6 CASSLAADRVYEQYF TGTGCCAGCAGCTTAGCTGCGGACAGGGTCTACGAGCAGTACTTC
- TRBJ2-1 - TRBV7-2 CASSQERLQFF TGTGCCAGCAGCCAAGAGCGGCTGCAGTTCTTC
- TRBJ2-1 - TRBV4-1 CASSQGAVPGKKHYNEQFF TGCGCCAGCAGCCAAGGGGCCGTCCCGGGGAAAAAGCACTACAATGAGCAGTTCTTC
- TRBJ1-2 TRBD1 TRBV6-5 CASRQGTGGSYGYTF TGTGCCAGCCGCCAGGGGACAGGGGGCAGCTATGGCTACACCTTC
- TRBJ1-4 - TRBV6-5 CASSPSGGGGGKLFF TGTGCCAGCAGTCCCTCGGGGGGCGGTGGTGGAAAACTGTTTTTT
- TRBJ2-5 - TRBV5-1 CASSLEGGRDGETQYF TGCGCCAGCAGCTTGGAGGGTGGCAGGGATGGAGAGACCCAGTACTTC
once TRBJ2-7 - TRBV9 CASSAGSSAEQYF TGTGCCAGCAGCGCCGGGTCCTCGGCCGAGCAGTACTTC
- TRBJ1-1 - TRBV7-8 CASARREEGTEAFF TGTGCCAGCGCCCGCAGGGAAGAAGGGACTGAAGCTTTCTTT
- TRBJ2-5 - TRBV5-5 CASMEWRETQYF TGTGCCAGCATGGAGTGGAGAGAGACCCAGTACTTC
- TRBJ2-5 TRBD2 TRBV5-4 CASSPGTSGLQETQYF TGTGCCAGCAGCCCGGGGACTAGCGGGCTACAAGAGACCCAGTACTTC
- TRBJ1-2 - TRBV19 CASSMLRNNYGYTF TGTGCCAGTAGTATGCTGAGGAACAACTATGGCTACACCTTC
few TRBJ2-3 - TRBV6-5 CASSYYRGESTDTQYF TGTGCCAGCAGTTACTACCGCGGAGAGAGCACAGATACGCAGTATTTT
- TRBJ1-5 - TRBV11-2 CASSRGTNQPQHF TGTGCCAGCAGCCGCGGGACCAATCAGCCCCAGCATTTT
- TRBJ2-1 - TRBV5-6 CASSLDRGNEQFF TGTGCCAGCAGCTTGGATAGGGGCAATGAGCAGTTCTTC
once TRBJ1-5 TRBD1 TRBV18 CASSKDRTQSAQHF TGTGCCAGCTCAAAGGACAGGACCCAATCAGCCCAGCATTTT
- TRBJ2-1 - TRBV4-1 CASSPERVSSSYNEQFF TGCGCCAGCAGCCCAGAACGGGTCTCTAGCTCCTACAATGAGCAGTTCTTC
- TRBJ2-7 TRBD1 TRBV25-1 CASTLGTGSYEQYF TGTGCCAGCACCCTCGGGACAGGCTCCTACGAGCAGTACTTC
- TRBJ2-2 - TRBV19 CASSPRTSELFF TGTGCCAGTAGTCCCCGGACATCCGAGCTGTTTTTT
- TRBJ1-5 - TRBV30 CAWSVGGGRDQPQHF TGTGCCTGGAGTGTGGGAGGGGGGAGGGATCAGCCCCAGCATTTT
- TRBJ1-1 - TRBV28 CASSHRAAEAFF TGTGCCAGCAGTCACAGGGCCGCTGAAGCTTTCTTT
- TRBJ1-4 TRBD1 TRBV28 CASRSTGGATNEKLFF TGTGCCAGCAGATCAACAGGGGGAGCAACTAATGAAAAACTGTTTTTT
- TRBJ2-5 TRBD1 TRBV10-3 CAIARTGAQETQYF TGTGCCATCGCCAGGACAGGCGCCCAAGAGACCCAGTACTTC
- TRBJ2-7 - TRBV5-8 CASSPWAGDYEQYF TGTGCCAGCAGCCCCTGGGCAGGGGACTACGAGCAGTACTTC
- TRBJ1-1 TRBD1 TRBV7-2 CASSSRRTGSAEAFF TGTGCCAGCAGCTCGCGGCGGACAGGGAGCGCTGAAGCTTTCTTT
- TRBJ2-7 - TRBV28 CASSLWRKTSYEQYF TGTGCCAGCAGTTTGTGGCGGAAAACCTCCTACGAGCAGTACTTC
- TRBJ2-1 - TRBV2 CASSEIGGSYNEQFF TGTGCCAGCAGTGAAATAGGCGGCAGCTACAATGAGCAGTTCTTC
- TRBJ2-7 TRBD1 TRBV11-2 CASSYRDSSYEQYF TGTGCCAGCAGCTACCGGGACAGCTCCTACGAGCAGTACTTC
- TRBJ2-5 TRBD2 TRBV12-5 CASGSDSGRRVSGTQYF TGTGCTAGTGGTTCAGATAGCGGGAGGCGGGTTTCCGGGACCCAGTACTTC
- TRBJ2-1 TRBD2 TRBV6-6 CASTALAGSSYNEQFF TGTGCCAGCACCGCCCTAGCGGGAAGCTCCTACAATGAGCAGTTCTTC
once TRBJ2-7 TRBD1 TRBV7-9 CASSSGQGRDEQYF TGTGCCAGCAGCTCAGGACAGGGGAGAGACGAGCAGTACTTC
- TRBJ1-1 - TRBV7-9 CASSHNRDTGSNTEAFF TGTGCCAGCAGCCACAACCGGGACACCGGATCGAACACTGAAGCTTTCTTT
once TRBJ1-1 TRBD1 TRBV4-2 CASSQGQGAGEAFF TGTGCCAGCAGCCAGGGACAGGGGGCGGGTGAAGCTTTCTTT
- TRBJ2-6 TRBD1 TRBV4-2 CASSPDRGYSGANVLTF TGTGCCAGCAGCCCGGACAGGGGGTACTCTGGGGCCAACGTCCTGACTTTC
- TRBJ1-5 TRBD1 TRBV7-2 CASSTGTASNQPQHF TGTGCCAGCAGCACTGGGACAGCTAGCAATCAGCCCCAGCATTTT
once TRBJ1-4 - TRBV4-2 CASSAPRGATNEKLFF TGTGCCAGCAGCGCCCCGCGGGGGGCAACTAATGAAAAACTGTTTTTT
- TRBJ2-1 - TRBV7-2 CASSLASASYNEQFF TGTGCCAGCAGCTTAGCGAGTGCCTCCTACAATGAGCAGTTCTTC
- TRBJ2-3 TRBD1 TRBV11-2 CASSSFRGRVDTQYF TGTGCCAGCAGCTCCTTCAGGGGGCGCGTAGATACGCAGTATTTT
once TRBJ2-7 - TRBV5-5 CASSLEELKSYEQYF TGTGCCAGCAGCTTGGAGGAGCTAAAGTCCTACGAGCAGTACTTC
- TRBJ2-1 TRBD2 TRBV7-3 CASSSQPGGNNEQFF TGTGCCAGCAGCTCGCAACCGGGAGGCAACAATGAGCAGTTCTTC
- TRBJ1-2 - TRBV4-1 CASSPPRDNYGYTF TGCGCCAGCAGCCCCCCCCGGGACAATTATGGCTACACCTTC
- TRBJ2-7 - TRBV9 CASSVGVSHEQYF TGTGCCAGCAGCGTAGGAGTTTCCCACGAGCAGTACTTC
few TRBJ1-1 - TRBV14 CASSQAGTEAFF TGTGCCAGCAGCCAGGCTGGCACTGAAGCTTTCTTT
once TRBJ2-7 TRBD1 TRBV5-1 CASSFGTPQGDPYEQYF TGCGCCAGCAGCTTCGGGACCCCCCAGGGGGATCCCTACGAGCAGTACTTC
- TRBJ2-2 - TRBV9 CASSVVGGTGELFF TGTGCCAGCAGCGTGGTTGGGGGGACCGGGGAGCTGTTTTTT
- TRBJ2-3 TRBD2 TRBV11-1 CASSLGLAGGTDTQYF TGTGCCAGCAGCTTGGGACTAGCGGGAGGCACAGATACGCAGTATTTT
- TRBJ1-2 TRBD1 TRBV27 CASSLQGSGYTF TGTGCCAGCAGTCTACAGGGGAGTGGCTACACCTTC
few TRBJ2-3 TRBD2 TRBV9 CASSVGSSGSTDTQYF TGTGCCAGCAGCGTAGGGTCTAGCGGGAGCACAGATACGCAGTATTTT
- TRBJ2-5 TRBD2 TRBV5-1 CASSLEGLAGGFETQYF TGCGCCAGCAGCTTGGAGGGACTAGCGGGGGGGTTTGAGACCCAGTACTTC
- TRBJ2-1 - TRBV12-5 CASGFPGYNEQFF TGTGCTAGTGGTTTCCCGGGTTACAATGAGCAGTTCTTC
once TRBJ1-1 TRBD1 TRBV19 CASSPGQGFLNTEAFF TGTGCCAGTAGTCCGGGACAGGGTTTTTTAAACACTGAAGCTTTCTTT
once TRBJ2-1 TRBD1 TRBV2 CASIRQGAYNEQFF TGTGCCAGCATTCGACAGGGGGCTTACAATGAGCAGTTCTTC